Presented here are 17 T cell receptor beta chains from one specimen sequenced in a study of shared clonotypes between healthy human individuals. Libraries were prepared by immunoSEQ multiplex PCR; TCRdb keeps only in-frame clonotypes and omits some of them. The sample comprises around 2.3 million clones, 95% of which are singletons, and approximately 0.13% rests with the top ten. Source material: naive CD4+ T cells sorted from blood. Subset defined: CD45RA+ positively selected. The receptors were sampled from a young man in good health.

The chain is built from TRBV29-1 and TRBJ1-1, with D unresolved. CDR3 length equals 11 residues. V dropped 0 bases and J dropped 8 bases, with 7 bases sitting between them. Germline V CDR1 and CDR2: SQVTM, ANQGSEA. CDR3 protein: CSVEEAREAFF. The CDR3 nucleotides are TGCAGCGTTGAAGAGGCAAGGGAAGCTTTCTTT.

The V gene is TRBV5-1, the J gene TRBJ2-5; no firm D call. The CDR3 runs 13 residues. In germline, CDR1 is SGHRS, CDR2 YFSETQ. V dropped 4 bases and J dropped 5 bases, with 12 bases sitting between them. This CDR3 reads CASSVPPDETQYF. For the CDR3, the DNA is TGCGCCAGCAGCGTCCCCCCTGACGAGACCCAGTACTTC.

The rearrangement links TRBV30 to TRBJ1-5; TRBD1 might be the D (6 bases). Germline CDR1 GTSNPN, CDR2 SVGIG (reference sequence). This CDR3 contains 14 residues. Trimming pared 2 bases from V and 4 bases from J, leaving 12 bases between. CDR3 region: CAWSLQGRNQPQHF. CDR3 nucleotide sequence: TGTGCCTGGAGTCTACAGGGAAGAAATCAGCCCCAGCATTTT.

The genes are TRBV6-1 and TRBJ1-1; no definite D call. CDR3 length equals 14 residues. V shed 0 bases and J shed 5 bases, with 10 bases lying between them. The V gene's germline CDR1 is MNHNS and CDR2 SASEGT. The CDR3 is CASSEAARFTEAFF. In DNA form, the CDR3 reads TGTGCCAGCAGTGAAGCGGCGCGGTTTACTGAAGCTTTCTTT.

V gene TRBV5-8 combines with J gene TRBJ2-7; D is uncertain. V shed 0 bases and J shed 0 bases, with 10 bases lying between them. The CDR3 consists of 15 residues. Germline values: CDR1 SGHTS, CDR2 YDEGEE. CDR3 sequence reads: CASSLEGGSSYEQYF. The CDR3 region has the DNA TGTGCCAGCAGCTTGGAGGGCGGTAGCTCCTACGAGCAGTACTTC.

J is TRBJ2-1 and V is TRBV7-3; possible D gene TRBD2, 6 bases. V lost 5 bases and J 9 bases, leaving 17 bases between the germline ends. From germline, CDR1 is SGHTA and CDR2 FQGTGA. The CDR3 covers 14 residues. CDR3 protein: CASSLHSRGVEQFF. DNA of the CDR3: TGTGCCAGCAGCCTCCATTCGCGGGGCGTTGAGCAGTTCTTC.

The CDR3 DNA follows: TGCGCCAGCAGTCACCTCCCTTATAAAACAGGGGGTGAGCAGTTCTTC. Translating gives CASSHLPYKTGGEQFF. The chain joins TRBV23-1 to TRBJ2-1; 8 bases line up with TRBD1. TRBV23-1 is classed as an ORF, of uncertain function. The CDR3 totals 16 residues. The junction had 13 bases not matched to a gene; V was cut back by 3 bases and J by 9 bases.

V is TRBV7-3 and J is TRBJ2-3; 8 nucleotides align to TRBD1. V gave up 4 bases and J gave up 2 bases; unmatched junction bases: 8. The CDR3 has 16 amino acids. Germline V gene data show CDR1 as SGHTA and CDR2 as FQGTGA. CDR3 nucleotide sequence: TGTGCCAGCAGCTCACCCGCAGGGGGCATCACAGATACGCAGTATTTT. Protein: CASSSPAGGITDTQYF.

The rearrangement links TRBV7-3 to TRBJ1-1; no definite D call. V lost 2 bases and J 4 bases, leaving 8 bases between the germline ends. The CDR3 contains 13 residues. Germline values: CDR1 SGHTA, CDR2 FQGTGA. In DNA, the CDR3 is TGTGCCAGCAGCTTACTCCAGAGCACTGAAGCTTTCTTT. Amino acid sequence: CASSLLQSTEAFF. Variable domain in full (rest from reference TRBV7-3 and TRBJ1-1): GAGVSQTPSNKVTEKGKYVELRCDPISGHTALYWYRQSLGQGPEFLIYFQGTGAADDSGLPNDRFFAVRPEGSVSTLKIQRTERGDSAVYLCASSLLQSTEAFFGQGTRLTVV.

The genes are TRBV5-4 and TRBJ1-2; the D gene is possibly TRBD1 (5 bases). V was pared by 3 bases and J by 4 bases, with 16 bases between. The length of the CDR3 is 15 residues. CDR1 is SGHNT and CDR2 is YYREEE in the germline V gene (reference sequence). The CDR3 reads CASSSLWAGIYGYTF. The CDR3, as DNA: TGTGCCAGCAGCTCCCTATGGGCAGGGATCTATGGCTACACCTTC. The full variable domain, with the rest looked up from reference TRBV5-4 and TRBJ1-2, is ETGVTQSPTHLIKTRGQQVTLRCSSQSGHNTVSWYQQALGQGPQFIFQYYREEENGRGNFPPRFSGLQFPNYSSELNVNALELDDSALYLCASSSLWAGIYGYTFGSGTRLTVV.

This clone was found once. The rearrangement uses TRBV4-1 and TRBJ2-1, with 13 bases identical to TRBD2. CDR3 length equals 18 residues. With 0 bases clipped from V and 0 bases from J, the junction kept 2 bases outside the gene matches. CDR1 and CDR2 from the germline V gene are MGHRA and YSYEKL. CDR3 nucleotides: TGCGCCAGCAGCCAAGATCGGACTAGCGGGGGCTCCTACAATGAGCAGTTCTTC. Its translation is CASSQDRTSGGSYNEQFF.

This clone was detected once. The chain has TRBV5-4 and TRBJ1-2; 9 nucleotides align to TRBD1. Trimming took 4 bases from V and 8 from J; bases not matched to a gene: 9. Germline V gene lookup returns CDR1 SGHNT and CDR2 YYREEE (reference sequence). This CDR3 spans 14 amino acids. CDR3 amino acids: CASSAGTGRGGYTF. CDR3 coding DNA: TGTGCCAGCAGCGCCGGGACAGGGAGAGGAGGCTACACCTTC.

CDR3 region: CASSIETSGSPLHF. The CDR3 bases are TGTGCCAGCAGTATCGAGACCTCGGGTTCACCCCTCCACTTT. The chain recombines TRBV5-4 with TRBJ1-6; D uncertain. The germline gives CDR1 SGHNT, CDR2 YYREEE (reference sequence). Trimming took off 5 bases at V and 9 bases at J, with 15 bases between the two ends. CDR3 length: 14 residues. Drawing the rest from reference TRBV5-4 and TRBJ1-6, the complete variable domain is ETGVTQSPTHLIKTRGQQVTLRCSSQSGHNTVSWYQQALGQGPQFIFQYYREEENGRGNFPPRFSGLQFPNYSSELNVNALELDDSALYLCASSIETSGSPLHFGNGTRLTVT.

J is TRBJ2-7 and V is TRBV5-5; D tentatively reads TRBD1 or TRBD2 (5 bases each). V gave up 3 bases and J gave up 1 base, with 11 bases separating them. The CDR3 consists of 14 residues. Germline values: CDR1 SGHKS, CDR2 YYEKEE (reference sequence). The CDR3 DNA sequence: TGTGCCAGCAGCTATGGGACGGTGTCCTACGAGCAGTACTTC. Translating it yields CASSYGTVSYEQYF.

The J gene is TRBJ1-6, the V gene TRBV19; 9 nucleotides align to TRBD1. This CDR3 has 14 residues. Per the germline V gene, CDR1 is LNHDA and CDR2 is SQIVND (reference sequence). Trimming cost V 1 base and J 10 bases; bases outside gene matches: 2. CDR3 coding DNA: TGTGCCAGTAGTATAGGACAGGGGGGCTCACCCCTCCACTTT. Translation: CASSIGQGGSPLHF. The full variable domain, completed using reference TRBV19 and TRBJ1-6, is DGGITQSPKYLFRKEGQNVTLSCEQNLNHDAMYWYRQDPGQGLRLIYYSQIVNDFQKGDIAEGYSVSREKKESFPLTVTSAQKNPTAFYLCASSIGQGGSPLHFGNGTRLTVT.

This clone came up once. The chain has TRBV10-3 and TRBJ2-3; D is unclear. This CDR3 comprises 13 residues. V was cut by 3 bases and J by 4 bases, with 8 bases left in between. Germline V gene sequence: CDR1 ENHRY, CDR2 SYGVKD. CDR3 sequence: CAISDVGPDTQYF. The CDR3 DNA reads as TGTGCCATCAGTGATGTGGGCCCAGATACGCAGTATTTT.

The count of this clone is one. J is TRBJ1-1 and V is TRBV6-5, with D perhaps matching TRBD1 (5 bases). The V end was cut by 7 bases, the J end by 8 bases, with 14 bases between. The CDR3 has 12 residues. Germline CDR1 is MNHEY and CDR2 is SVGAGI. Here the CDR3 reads CASISQGSEAFF. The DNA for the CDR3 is TGTGCCAGCATATCCCAGGGATCCGAAGCTTTCTTT.